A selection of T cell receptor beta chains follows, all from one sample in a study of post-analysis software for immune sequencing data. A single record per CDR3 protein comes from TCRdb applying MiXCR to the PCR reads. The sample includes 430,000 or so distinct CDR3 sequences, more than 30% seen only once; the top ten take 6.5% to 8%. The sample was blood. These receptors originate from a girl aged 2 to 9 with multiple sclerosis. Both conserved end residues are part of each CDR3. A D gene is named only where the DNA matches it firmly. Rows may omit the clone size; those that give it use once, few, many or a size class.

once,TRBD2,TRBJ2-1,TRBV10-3,TGTGCCATCAGAGCCGGGACTAGCGGGGGGCCATCCTACAATGAGCAGTTCTTC,CAIRAGTSGGPSYNEQFF
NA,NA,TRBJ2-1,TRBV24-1,TGTGCCACCAGGAAGGGGGGCTCCTACAATGAGCAGTTCTTC,CATRKGGSYNEQFF
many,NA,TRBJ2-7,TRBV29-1,TGCAGCGTTGAAGAGGTGAGGCTCCAGGGCTACGAGCAGTACTTC,CSVEEVRLQGYEQYF
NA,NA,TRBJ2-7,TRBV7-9,TGTGCCGCACAGGGATTCGACTACGAGCAGTACTTC,CAAQGFDYEQYF
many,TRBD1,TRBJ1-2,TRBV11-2,TGTGCCAGCAGTTTAGACAGGGGCTATGGCTACACCTTC,CASSLDRGYGYTF
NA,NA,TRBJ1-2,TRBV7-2,TGTGCCAGCAGCTTAGGGGCCGGGCAGCTCGATGGCTACACCTTC,CASSLGAGQLDGYTF
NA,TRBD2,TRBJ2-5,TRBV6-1,TGTGCCAGCGGATCACCGGGACTAAAAGAGACCCAGTACTTC,CASGSPGLKETQYF
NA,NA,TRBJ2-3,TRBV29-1,TGCAGCGTTGAGGGGCAGCTCACCACAGATATGATGCCGCAGTATTTT,CSVEGQLTTDMMPQYF
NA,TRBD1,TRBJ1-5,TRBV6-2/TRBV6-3,TGTGCCAGCAGTTACGTGACAGGGGGTCAGCCCCAGCATTTT,CASSYVTGGQPQHF
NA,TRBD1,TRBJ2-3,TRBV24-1,TGTGCCACCAGTATACCGGGACAGGGGAGAACAGATACGCAGTATTTT,CATSIPGQGRTDTQYF
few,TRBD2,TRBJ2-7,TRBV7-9,TGTTCTTGGGGGGGTGGCTCCTACGAGCAGTACTTC,CSWGGGSYEQYF
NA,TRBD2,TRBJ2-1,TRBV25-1,TGTGCCAGCAGTGGGCGGTCGGGAGGCTACAATGAGCAGTTCTTC,CASSGRSGGYNEQFF
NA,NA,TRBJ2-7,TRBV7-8,TGTGCCAGCAGCTATGACACCACCTACGAGCAGTACTTC,CASSYDTTYEQYF
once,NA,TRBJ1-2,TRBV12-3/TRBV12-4,TGTGCCAGCACCTTCGGAGGGGGGAGTAGCGGCTACACCTTC,CASTFGGGSSGYTF
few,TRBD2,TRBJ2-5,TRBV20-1,TGCAGTGCTAGAAACTTTCTAGCGGAGCAAGAGACCCAGTACTTC,CSARNFLAEQETQYF
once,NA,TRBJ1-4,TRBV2,TGTGCCAGCAGGGAAAGGGCCCGTCTTGAAAAACTGTTTTTT,CASRERARLEKLFF
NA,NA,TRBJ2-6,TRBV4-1,TGCGCCAGCAGCCAAGATCGACTGGGCCTCTCTGGGGCCAACGTCCTGACTTTC,CASSQDRLGLSGANVLTF
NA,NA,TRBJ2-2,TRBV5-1,TGCGCCAGCAGCTTGAAAACGGGGGCAGGCACCGGGGAGCTGTTTTTT,CASSLKTGAGTGELFF
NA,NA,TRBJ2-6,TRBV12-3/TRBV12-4,TGTGCCAGCAGTTCCCGATCTGGGGCCAACGTCCTGACTTTC,CASSSRSGANVLTF
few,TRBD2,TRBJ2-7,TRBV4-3,TGCGCCAGCAGCCAAGATATCCCCAGCGGGAGGGCCAACGAGCAGTACTTC,CASSQDIPSGRANEQYF
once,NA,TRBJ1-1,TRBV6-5,TGTGTCAGCAGTCGACAGCTGGGGTTGAGCGCTGAAGCTTTCTTT,CVSSRQLGLSAEAFF
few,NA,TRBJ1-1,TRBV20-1,TGCAGTGCTAGAGTGGGCAGGGAACCTGAAGCTTTCTTT,CSARVGREPEAFF
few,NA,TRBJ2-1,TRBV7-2,TGTGCCAGCAGCTTCTCCATGCTTATTGGGGATGAGCAGTTCTTC,CASSFSMLIGDEQFF
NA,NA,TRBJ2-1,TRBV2,TGTGCCAGCACGGCCTACAGGGACTCCTACAATGAGCAGTTCTTC,CASTAYRDSYNEQFF
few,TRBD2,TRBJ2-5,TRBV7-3,TGTGCCAGCAGCTTAACGAACGGGGGGGGTCGAGAGACCCAGTACTTC,CASSLTNGGGRETQYF
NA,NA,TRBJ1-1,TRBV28,TGTGCCAGCAGCTCCCCGGCCAGCGATGAAGCTTTCTTT,CASSSPASDEAFF
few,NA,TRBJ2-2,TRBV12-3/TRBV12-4,TGTGCCAGCAGCACAAAGAACACCGGGGAGCTGTTTTTT,CASSTKNTGELFF
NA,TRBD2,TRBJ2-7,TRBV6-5,TGTGCCAGCAGTTACTCCCGGGGGGGCACATACGAGCAGTACTTC,CASSYSRGGTYEQYF
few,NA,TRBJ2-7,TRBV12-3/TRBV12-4,TGTGCCAGCAGTCCCCCCGGGACATTTTCCTACGAGCAGTACTTC,CASSPPGTFSYEQYF
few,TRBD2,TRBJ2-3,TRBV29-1,TGCAGCGTTGAAATAGCGGGAGGAGGCACAGATACGCAGTATTTT,CSVEIAGGGTDTQYF
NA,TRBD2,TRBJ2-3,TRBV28,TGTGCCAGCAGCCCAGCGGGAGGGCCCCCAGATACGCAGTATTTT,CASSPAGGPPDTQYF
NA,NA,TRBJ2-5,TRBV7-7,TGTGCCAGCAGCTTAGGCGGGGGCACCCACAATGAGCAGTACTTC,CASSLGGGTHNEQYF
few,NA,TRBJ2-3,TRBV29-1,TGCAGCGTCGGGTCAAGGAAAGGGGGGGATACGCAGTATTTT,CSVGSRKGGDTQYF
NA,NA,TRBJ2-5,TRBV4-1,TGCGCCAGCAGCCAGGTCAGGACATTCCAAGAGACCCAGTACTTC,CASSQVRTFQETQYF
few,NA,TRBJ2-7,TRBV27,TGTGCCAGCAGTCCCCACATGGACGGTGAGCAGTACTTC,CASSPHMDGEQYF
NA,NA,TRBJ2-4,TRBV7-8,TGTGCCAGCAGCCCACGGTCGGGGGTCCGGAAAAACATTCAGTACTTC,CASSPRSGVRKNIQYF
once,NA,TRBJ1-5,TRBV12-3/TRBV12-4,TGTGCCAGCAGTCCGAACCACCGAGGGGATCAGCCCCAGCATTTT,CASSPNHRGDQPQHF
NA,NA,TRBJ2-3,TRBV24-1,TGTGCCACCAGTGACCCAGGGACACCCGGAGGGAAGCAGTATTTT,CATSDPGTPGGKQYF
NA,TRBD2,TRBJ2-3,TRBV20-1,TGCAGTGCTAGTAGGACTAGCGGGAGGTTAGCAGATACGCAGTATTTT,CSASRTSGRLADTQYF
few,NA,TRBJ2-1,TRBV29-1,TGCAGCGTTGATTCCAGAACCTACAATGAGCAGTTCTTC,CSVDSRTYNEQFF
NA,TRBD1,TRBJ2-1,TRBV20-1,TGCAGTGCTAGCCAACAGGGGGCACACAATGAGCAGTTCTTC,CSASQQGAHNEQFF
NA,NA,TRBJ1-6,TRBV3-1,TGTGCCAGCAGCCAAGATCTGGGGGGAGTACAGTCACCCCTCCACTTT,CASSQDLGGVQSPLHF
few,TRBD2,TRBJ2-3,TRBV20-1,TGCAGTGCTAGAGACTACGTTGGCCAGCGGGGGGATCCTAGCACAGATACGCAGTATTTT,CSARDYVGQRGDPSTDTQYF
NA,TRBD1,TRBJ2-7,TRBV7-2,TGTGCCAGCAGCTTAGGGACGGGGACAGACCAGTACGAGCAGTACTTC,CASSLGTGTDQYEQYF
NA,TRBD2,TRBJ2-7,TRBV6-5,TGTGCCAGCAGTTACTGGTCTAGCGGATTGTACGAGCAGTACTTC,CASSYWSSGLYEQYF
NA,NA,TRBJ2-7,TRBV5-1,TGCGCCAGCAGCTTGGCGGGGACACAACACGAGCAGTACTTC,CASSLAGTQHEQYF
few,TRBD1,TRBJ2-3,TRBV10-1,TGCGCCAGCAGCCAAGGGGACAGGGAGTATTTT,CASSQGDREYF
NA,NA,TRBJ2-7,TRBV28,TGTGCCAGCAGACGCGACGGACTGGAGTCGTACTTC,CASRRDGLESYF